Sequencing of this TCR beta chain was carried out in a study of Ad26.COV2.S vaccination and SARS-CoV-2 variants. Whole-study findings and limits: Vaccine recipients showed a spike-specific TCR breadth that was higher than in placebo recipients.

Indicated treatment: some 19 received Ad26.COV2.S at low or high dose, single or two shots; 5 received placebo; per-sample allocation not given. Sampling was done on day 63 after the first vaccine or placebo injection. Donation came from an adult in Boston who was aged 18-55 years. This vaccine is an Ad26 vector that expresses the Wuhan-strain SARS-CoV-2 spike. Germline assignment: CDR1 MGHRA and CDR2 YSYEKL. V lost 1 base, J lost 5 bases, and 14 bases lay in between. The CDR3 covers 16 residues. As to this clone: Its antigen remains unknown.

The repertoire was sequenced with immunoSEQ multiplex PCR; TCRdb's copy has only in-frame clones and lacks some. The sample contains about 420,000 clones, around 87% of which appear only once. Sequences were derived from peripheral blood, sampled in a trial of Ad26.COV2.S vaccine versus placebo. This sequence joins TRBV4-1 and TRBJ2-2, with D perhaps TRBD2 (6 bases). The TCR comes from a person aged 18-60 years who received the Ad26.COV2.S COVID-19 vaccine or a placebo. CDR3 loop: CASSQGDSSGTGELFF. As DNA, the CDR3 is TGCGCCAGCAGCCAAGGGGACTCCTCGGGAACCGGGGAGCTGTTTTTT.